This T cell receptor beta chain stems from a study of T cell repertoires in cytomegalovirus infection. Study in general: Public TCR beta signature analysis indicated the presence of both CMV infection and matching HLA type.

TCRdb reprocessed the reads with MiXCR, giving one entry per CDR3 protein. The sample consists of roughly 860,000 distinct CDR3 sequences, approximately 29% of them appearing once. Notes on the study in general: CMV-specific TCR beta clonotypes restricted by HLA-C dominated the ex vivo response. Carriers of CMV and the relevant HLA type were discriminated by public TCR beta frequency.

The germline gives CDR1 SGHTA, CDR2 FQGNSA. The CDR3 contains 13 residues. With respect to this clonotype: The target antigen is unknown. A much larger clone sits a single nucleotide away, making a read error possible.

The sample was cultured CD8+ T cells from PBMCs, taken from culture after CMV antigen stimulation. The sequence was collected from a human donor in good health (CMV status not recorded). Some clones in this sample may be carry-over from other donors' samples. This chain connects TRBV7-2 to TRBJ2-4; D unresolved. The CDR3 region is CANSPNGRNIQYF. The CDR3 coding sequence is TGTGCCAACAGCCCGAACGGACGTAACATTCAGTACTTC.